This T cell receptor (beta chain) was obtained from a study of blood T cell repertoires in COVID-19. About the research overall: Material from acute and convalescent COVID-19 was sourced from the United States, Italy and Spain. T cells, B-cell-depleted T cells, or PBMCs supplied cDNA or gDNA.

This clone was observed a handful of times. Participants spanned ages about 18 to 100 years and resided in roughly 22 US areas. Authors' processing steps: Amplification from reference gene primers served as the basis for estimated nucleated cell counts. Generated by immunoSEQ multiplex PCR, the TCRdb table keeps only in-frame clones and is missing some. V and J calls and clone size are as listed in that table; D and trimming were resolved from the DNA. Of 300,000 to 500,000 clones listed, over 75% are singletons. V lost 10 bases to trimming and J lost 6 bases, with 18 bases between them. The CDR3 spans 13 residues. Germline V lookup: CDR1 SNHLY, CDR2 FYNNEI.

The genes are TRBV2 and TRBJ1-2; D is unresolved. This receptor was identified in a middle-aged woman with acute COVID-19. The sequencing input was PBMCs or T cells enriched from blood (not recorded which). The CDR3 DNA sequence: TGTGCCAACCTTCGAGAGGTTCTAAATGGCTACACCTTC. As protein: CANLREVLNGYTF. The full variable domain, in which reference TRBV2 and TRBJ1-2 provide the parts outside the CDR3, is EPEVTQTPSHQVTQMGQEVILRCVPISNHLYFYWYRQILGQKVEFLVSFYNNEISEKSEIFDDQFSVERPDGSNFTLKIRSTKLEDSAMYFCANLREVLNGYTFGSGTRLTVV.